This T cell receptor (beta chain) derives from a study of spatial heterogeneity in lung cancer. Study-level background: PBMC collected at follow-up were sequenced when available, a median of roughly 25 months after resection.

Time point reported: blood at routine non-recurrence follow-up after resection. Researchers sequenced whole RNA taken from tumor, nontumor lung or frozen PBMC without sorting. The ends were cut back, 5 bases at V and 2 bases at J, with 9 bases in the middle. The germline CDR1 and CDR2 sequences are MNHEY and SVGEGT. The CDR3 length is 13 residues. Via MiXCR, TCRdb re-called the 5' RACE reads, giving one row per CDR3 protein. The data hold about 52,000 distinct CDR3 sequences, with around 6.7% observed a single time. This clonotype showed up just a few times. This clonotype was obtained from a female donor with early-stage non-small cell lung cancer. Sample: PBMCs, taken at follow-up. The chain employs TRBV6-2 or TRBV6-3 and TRBJ1-2, with D possibly TRBD1 on 6 matching bases. Here the CDR3 DNA reads TGTGCCAGCAGTCGAGGACAGAACTATGGCTACACCTTC. Residues: CASSRGQNYGYTF.